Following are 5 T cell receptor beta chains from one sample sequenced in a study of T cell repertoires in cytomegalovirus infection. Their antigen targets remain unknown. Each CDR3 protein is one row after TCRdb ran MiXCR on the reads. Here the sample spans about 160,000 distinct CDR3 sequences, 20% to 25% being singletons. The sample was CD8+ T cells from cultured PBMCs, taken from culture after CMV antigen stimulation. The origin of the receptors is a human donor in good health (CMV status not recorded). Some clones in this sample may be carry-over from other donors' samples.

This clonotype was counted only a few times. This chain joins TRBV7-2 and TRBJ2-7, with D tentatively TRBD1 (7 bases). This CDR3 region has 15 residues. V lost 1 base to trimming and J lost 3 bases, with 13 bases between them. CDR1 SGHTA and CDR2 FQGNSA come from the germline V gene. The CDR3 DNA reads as TGTGCCAGCAGCTTAGGGGCAGGGGGAGGCTACGAGCAGTACTTC. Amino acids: CASSLGAGGGYEQYF. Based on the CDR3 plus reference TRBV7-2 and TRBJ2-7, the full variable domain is GAGVSQSPSNKVTEKGKDVELRCDPISGHTALYWYRQSLGQGLEFLIYFQGNSAPDKSGLPSDRFSAERTGGSVSTLTIQRTQQEDSAVYLCASSLGAGGGYEQYFGPGTRLTVT.

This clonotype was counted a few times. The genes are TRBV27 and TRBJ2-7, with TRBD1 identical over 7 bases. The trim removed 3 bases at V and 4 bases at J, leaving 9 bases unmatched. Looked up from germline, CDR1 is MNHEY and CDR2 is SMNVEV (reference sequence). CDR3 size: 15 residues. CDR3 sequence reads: CASSLDPLGQYEQYF. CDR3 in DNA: TGTGCCAGCAGTTTGGACCCATTGGGACAGTACGAGCAGTACTTC.

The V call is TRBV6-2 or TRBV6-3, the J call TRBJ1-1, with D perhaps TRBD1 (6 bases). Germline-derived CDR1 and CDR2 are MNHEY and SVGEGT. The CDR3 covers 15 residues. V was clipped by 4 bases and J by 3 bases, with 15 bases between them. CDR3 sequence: CASSWDLRGHTEAFF. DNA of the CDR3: TGTGCCAGCAGTTGGGATCTCCGGGGGCACACTGAAGCTTTCTTT.

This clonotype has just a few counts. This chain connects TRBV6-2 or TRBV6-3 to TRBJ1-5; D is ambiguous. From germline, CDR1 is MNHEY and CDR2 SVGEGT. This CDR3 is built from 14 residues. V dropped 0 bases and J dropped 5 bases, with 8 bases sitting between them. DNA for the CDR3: TGTGCCAGCAGTTACTCTCGCGGGTATCAGCCCCAGCATTTT. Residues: CASSYSRGYQPQHF.

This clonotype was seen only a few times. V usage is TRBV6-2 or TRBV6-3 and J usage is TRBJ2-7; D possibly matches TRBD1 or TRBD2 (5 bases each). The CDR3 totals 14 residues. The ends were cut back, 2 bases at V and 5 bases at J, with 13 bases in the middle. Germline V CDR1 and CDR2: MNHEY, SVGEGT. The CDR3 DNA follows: TGTGCCAGCAGTTACCCCGGGGACCGGAACGAGCAGTACTTC. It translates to CASSYPGDRNEQYF.